This passage covers 20 T cell receptor beta chains from one sample sequenced in a study of lymphopenia after photon versus proton radiotherapy. Method: immunoSEQ multiplex PCR; TCRdb's copy keeps in-frame clones and lacks some. Among 50,000 or so clones listed, about 92% were seen once. The input for sequencing was peripheral blood, taken from a patient treated with photon-based radiotherapy. These receptors were collected from a woman aged 40-49 years with cholangiocarcinoma.

V gene TRBV6-6 combines with J gene TRBJ2-1; 10 bases agree with TRBD2. The CDR3 totals 15 residues. Germline V gene data show CDR1 as MNHNY and CDR2 as SVGAGI (reference sequence). V dropped 7 bases and J dropped 5; count of bases not matched to a gene: 8. The CDR3 bases are TGTGCCAGCACCCCATGGAGCGGGAGGGACAATGAGCAGTTCTTC. As protein: CASTPWSGRDNEQFF.

The chain links TRBV21-1 to TRBJ1-2; no check of the table's D call, TRBD1, against the DNA was made. TRBV21-1 is a pseudogene. This CDR3 comprises 19 residues. This CDR3 reads CASSKASFVTPPGNYGYTF. The CDR3 DNA reads TGTGCCAGCAGCAAAGCATCTTTCGTGACACCCCCAGGAAACTATGGCTACACCTTC.

The rearrangement uses TRBV6-5 and TRBJ1-2; D unclear. The CDR3 extends over 13 amino acids. The germline V and J ends were trimmed by 6 bases and 3 bases, with 11 bases remaining between them. Germline values: CDR1 MNHEY, CDR2 SVGAGI. CDR3 loop: CASSRLADYGYTF. DNA of the CDR3: TGTGCCAGCAGCCGACTAGCCGACTATGGCTACACCTTC.

This chain uses TRBV2 with TRBJ2-1, with D possibly being TRBD1 or TRBD2 (5 bases each). Germline CDR1 and CDR2: SNHLY and FYNNEI. The CDR3 is 14 amino acids. The V gene lost 6 bases and the J gene lost 2 bases, with 11 bases spanning the gap. CDR3 nucleotides: TGTGCCAGCAGCGGGACGCGAACCTACAATGAGCAGTTCTTC. It specifies CASSGTRTYNEQFF.

The chain couples TRBV9 to TRBJ1-1, with TRBD1 as a possible D gene (5 bases). Germline CDR1 SGDLS, CDR2 YYNGEE. Trimming removed 4 bases from V and 5 bases from J, with 18 bases in between. The CDR3 totals 15 residues. The CDR3 reads CASSPQGGIGTEAFF. The DNA for the CDR3 is TGTGCCAGCAGCCCCCAGGGAGGGATTGGAACTGAAGCTTTCTTT.

J is TRBJ1-2 and V is TRBV18, with D maybe TRBD1 (5 bases). The germline V gene has CDR1 KGHSH and CDR2 LQKENI. The CDR3 has 14 residues. Trimming stripped 8 bases from V and 2 bases from J, with 15 bases between. CDR3 sequence: CASSPGTGNYGYTF. The CDR3 region has the DNA TGTGCCAGCAGCCCCGGGACGGGGAACTATGGCTACACCTTC.

The chain combines TRBV4-2 with TRBJ2-2; D remains ambiguous. The germline V gene encodes CDR1 LGHNA and CDR2 YNFKEQ. This CDR3 is built from 16 residues. V was trimmed by 0 bases and J by 0 bases, leaving 8 bases between them. CDR3 in DNA: TGTGCCAGCAGCCAAGAAATGGCGGCGAACACCGGGGAGCTGTTTTTT. Protein: CASSQEMAANTGELFF.

The chain combines TRBV2 with TRBJ2-6, with D maybe TRBD1 (5 bases). In germline, CDR1 is SNHLY, CDR2 FYNNEI. This CDR3 has 15 amino acids. Trimming shortened V by 6 bases and J by 0 bases, and 9 bases separated the two germline ends. The CDR3 region has the DNA TGTGCCAGCAGGGGCAGGGTCTCTGGGGCCAACGTCCTGACTTTC. Protein: CASRGRVSGANVLTF. Using reference TRBV2 and TRBJ2-6 for the parts outside the CDR3, the full variable domain is EPEVTQTPSHQVTQMGQEVILRCVPISNHLYFYWYRQILGQKVEFLVSFYNNEISEKSEIFDDQFSVERPDGSNFTLKIRSTKLEDSAMYFCASRGRVSGANVLTFGAGSRLTVL.

V gene TRBV10-3 combines with J gene TRBJ1-3; D gene ambiguous. This CDR3 region has 11 residues. Germline V lookup: CDR1 ENHRY, CDR2 SYGVKD. The V and J ends lost 8 bases and 0 bases respectively, with 2 bases between them. The CDR3 nucleotides read TGTGCCATCGGCTCTGGAAACACCATATATTTT. Translating gives CAIGSGNTIYF.

J is TRBJ2-7 and V is TRBV11-3; tentatively, D is TRBD1 (6 bases). CDR3 length: 14 residues. Germline values: CDR1 SGHNT, CDR2 YENEEA. Trimming stripped 5 bases from V and 2 bases from J, with 13 bases between. The CDR3 is CASSMGHLAYEQYF. For the CDR3, the DNA is TGTGCCAGCAGCATGGGACATTTGGCCTACGAGCAGTACTTC.

The chain recombines TRBV19 with TRBJ1-1; D is perhaps TRBD1 (6 bases). CDR1 and CDR2 from the germline V gene are LNHDA and SQIVND (reference sequence). The CDR3 consists of 16 residues. Trimming pared 7 bases from V and 1 base from J, leaving 19 bases between. In DNA form, the CDR3 reads TGTGCCAGTACCCCAACGGGGCGGGGACAGAACACTGAAGCTTTCTTT. This gives the protein CASTPTGRGQNTEAFF. Full variable domain (remainder filled in from reference TRBV19 and TRBJ1-1): DGGITQSPKYLFRKEGQNVTLSCEQNLNHDAMYWYRQDPGQGLRLIYYSQIVNDFQKGDIAEGYSVSREKKESFPLTVTSAQKNPTAFYLCASTPTGRGQNTEAFFGQGTRLTVV.

In its sample, this clone was seen once. The chain recombines TRBV11-2 with TRBJ1-1, with D possibly TRBD1 on 6 matching bases. CDR1 and CDR2 (germline): SGHAT, FQNNGV. With 8 bases removed from V and 2 bases from J, the gap between germline ends came to 21 bases. The CDR3 extends over 16 amino acids. For the CDR3, the DNA is TGTGCCAGCGGAGATTCGGGGGCGGGATATAACACTGAAGCTTTCTTT. This gives the protein CASGDSGAGYNTEAFF.

V gene TRBV5-6 combines with J gene TRBJ2-1; TRBD2 might be the D (6 bases). V lost 0 bases, J lost 3 bases, and 13 bases lay in between. This CDR3 contains 16 residues. Germline values: CDR1 SGHDT, CDR2 YYEEEE. The CDR3 DNA reads as TGTGCCAGCAGCTTGGAACGGGAGAGAGACTACAATGAGCAGTTCTTC. Protein sequence: CASSLERERDYNEQFF.

This chain connects TRBV27 to TRBJ1-1; the D is unclear. The V end lost 3 bases, the J end lost 2 bases, and 13 bases lay between the germline ends. Germline CDR1 reads MNHEY; CDR2 reads SMNVEV (reference sequence). The length of the CDR3 is 15 residues. CDR3 nucleotide sequence: TGTGCCAGCAGTTTTTCGACACAGCACAACACTGAAGCTTTCTTT. It yields the protein CASSFSTQHNTEAFF.

This clone was seen just once. The rearrangement uses TRBV7-9 and TRBJ2-3, with TRBD1 matching 8 bases. The CDR3 sequence is 13 residues long. CDR1 is SEHNR and CDR2 is FQNEAQ in the germline V gene (reference sequence). After removal of 4 bases from V and 6 bases from J, the junction contained 3 bases not matched to a gene. The CDR3 protein is CASSSRGPDTQYF. In nucleotides, the CDR3 is TGTGCCAGCAGCTCCAGGGGGCCGGATACGCAGTATTTT.

The chain uses TRBV4-1 and TRBJ2-1; 7 nucleotides match TRBD1. V trimming: 0 bases; J trimming: 6 bases; junction bases outside the gene matches: 11. Germline loops: CDR1 MGHRA, CDR2 YSYEKL. CDR3 length: 17 amino acids. This CDR3 reads CASSQEVGGGLGNEQFF. The CDR3 nucleotides are TGCGCCAGCAGCCAAGAGGTAGGGGGCGGACTTGGCAATGAGCAGTTCTTC.

This clone was detected a few times. In DNA, the CDR3 is TGTGCCAGTAGTATCCCCTTGGGACAGGGAACGGGAGAGACCCAGTACTTC. It translates to CASSIPLGQGTGETQYF. The chain employs TRBV19 and TRBJ2-5; 9 nucleotides line up with TRBD1. This CDR3 has 17 amino acids. The germline CDR1 and CDR2 sequences are LNHDA and SQIVND (reference sequence). With V trimmed by 3 bases and J by 4 bases, 12 bases remained unmatched. Using reference TRBV19 and TRBJ2-5 for the parts outside the CDR3, the full variable domain is DGGITQSPKYLFRKEGQNVTLSCEQNLNHDAMYWYRQDPGQGLRLIYYSQIVNDFQKGDIAEGYSVSREKKESFPLTVTSAQKNPTAFYLCASSIPLGQGTGETQYFGPGTRLLVL.

The gene calls are TRBV10-3 and TRBJ2-7; D possibly matches TRBD1 or TRBD2 (5 bases each). CDR1 is ENHRY, CDR2 SYGVKD, per germline. With 3 bases removed from V and 4 bases from J, the gap between germline ends came to 10 bases. The CDR3 is 13 residues long. The CDR3 loop is CAISDPGRYEQYF. The CDR3 nucleotides are TGTGCCATCAGTGACCCGGGACGATACGAGCAGTACTTC.

The V gene is TRBV13, the J gene TRBJ2-1; 10 bases are shared with TRBD2. Germline V CDR1 and CDR2: PRHDT, FYEKMQ (reference sequence). Trimming cost V 4 bases and J 4 bases; bases outside gene matches: 4. The CDR3 is 15 residues long. The CDR3 here is CASSSGLAAYNEQFF. The CDR3 nucleotides are TGTGCCAGCAGCTCTGGACTAGCGGCTTACAATGAGCAGTTCTTC.

The chain couples TRBV30 to TRBJ2-1; the D gene could be TRBD1 or TRBD2 (5 bases each). Between the trimmed V and J ends, which lost 3 bases and 5 bases, there was a span of 14 bases. Germline V gene data show CDR1 as GTSNPN and CDR2 as SVGIG (reference sequence). This CDR3 has 14 residues. In DNA form, the CDR3 reads TGTGCCTGGAGAATAACCGGGGCGGACAATGAGCAGTTCTTC. This sequence encodes CAWRITGADNEQFF. Full variable domain (rest looked up from reference TRBV30 and TRBJ2-1): SQTIHQWPATLVQPVGSPLSLECTVEGTSNPNLYWYRQAAGRGLQLLFYSVGIGQISSEVPQNLSASRPQDRQFILSSKKLLLSDSGFYLCAWRITGADNEQFFGPGTRLTVL.